The 23 T cell receptor beta chains below all came from one sample that was sequenced in a study of blood T cell repertoires in COVID-19. Clones were read by immunoSEQ multiplex PCR, and TCRdb kept only the in-frame ones, dropping some. Of roughly 100,000 clones in the sample, 89% were seen once. The source material was peripheral blood. All receptors derive from an older woman with acute or convalescent COVID-19.

This clone was recorded a few times. Other DNA variants within this sample encode the same CDR3. The J gene is TRBJ1-5, the V gene TRBV11-2, with D unresolved. This CDR3 is built from 13 residues. The germline CDR1 and CDR2 sequences are SGHAT and FQNNGV. V was pared by 0 bases and J by 4 bases, with 4 bases between. CDR3 protein: CASSLDRNQPQHF. The CDR3, as DNA: TGTGCCAGCAGCTTAGACAGAAATCAGCCCCAGCATTTT.

This clone was detected only once. The rearrangement links TRBV7-9 to TRBJ2-3, with 11 bases matching TRBD2. The V segment lost 5 bases and the J segment 4 bases; nucleotides outside the gene matches: 8. The CDR3 contains 16 residues. Germline CDR1 and CDR2: SEHNR and FQNEAQ (reference sequence). CDR3 protein: CASSPLLAGVADTQYF. The CDR3 DNA reads as TGTGCCAGCAGCCCTCTACTAGCGGGAGTGGCAGATACGCAGTATTTT.

This chain joins TRBV9 and TRBJ1-3; D not resolved. The CDR3 length is 15 residues. Germline loops: CDR1 SGDLS, CDR2 YYNGEE. Trimming removed 3 bases at V and 2 bases at J, with 12 bases between. CDR3 nucleotides: TGTGCCAGCAGCGCCGGCACCGGGGCTGGAAACACCATATATTTT. Protein: CASSAGTGAGNTIYF.

The chain is built from TRBV12-3 or TRBV12-4 and TRBJ1-5; perhaps TRBD1 as D (5 bases). V was trimmed by 6 bases and J by 5 bases, leaving 11 bases between them. This CDR3 is built from 13 residues. The DNA for the CDR3 is TGTGCCAGCAGCCCCCCAGGGTATCAGCCCCAGCATTTT. It is translated as CASSPPGYQPQHF.

The rearrangement joins TRBV7-2 to TRBJ2-2; D may be TRBD2 (6 bases). The CDR3 contains 15 residues. V gave up 1 base and J gave up 0 bases, with 6 bases separating them. Germline V CDR1 and CDR2: SGHTA, FQGNSA. In DNA, the CDR3 is TGTGCCAGCAGCTTAGGCGGGGCGAACACCGGGGAGCTGTTTTTT. The encoded protein is CASSLGGANTGELFF.

This chain joins TRBV28 and TRBJ2-5; D ambiguous. This CDR3 region has 14 residues. V dropped 5 bases and J dropped 0 bases, with 10 bases sitting between them. Per germline, CDR1 MDHEN and CDR2 SYDVKM. The CDR3 bases are TGTGCCAGCAGTATAGTCCTGTACCAAGAGACCCAGTACTTC. Encoded protein: CASSIVLYQETQYF.

V usage is TRBV19 and J usage is TRBJ2-2; TRBD2 matches at 9 bases. The V and J ends lost 7 bases and 0 bases, in that order; junction bases with no gene match: 3. CDR1 and CDR2 from the germline V gene are LNHDA and SQIVND (reference sequence). The CDR3 length is 15 residues. This CDR3 is CASNRGRANTGELFF. The CDR3 coding sequence is TGTGCCAGTAACCGCGGGAGGGCGAACACCGGGGAGCTGTTTTTT.

The gene calls are TRBV19 and TRBJ2-3; D perhaps matches TRBD1 (6 bases). Between the trimmed V and J ends, which lost 1 base and 5 bases, there was a span of 13 bases. CDR3 length equals 15 residues. Germline assignment: CDR1 LNHDA and CDR2 SQIVND (reference sequence). CDR3 bases: TGTGCCAGTAGTATAGGTAGCCTACAGGGAGATACGCAGTATTTT. Amino acids: CASSIGSLQGDTQYF.

The J gene is TRBJ2-2, the V gene TRBV15; D is unclear. Germline V gene lookup returns CDR1 LNHNV and CDR2 YYDKDF (reference sequence). This CDR3 is built from 15 residues. V lost 3 bases and J 8 bases, leaving 16 bases between the germline ends. The CDR3 bases are TGTGCCACCAGCAGGAACATTTTCCACCATGGGGAGCTGTTTTTT. As protein: CATSRNIFHHGELFF.

The rearrangement joins TRBV30 to TRBJ2-3; 11 bases are shared with TRBD2. With V trimmed by 3 bases and J by 2 bases, 7 bases remained unmatched. CDR1 and CDR2 from the germline V gene are GTSNPN and SVGIG (reference sequence). This CDR3 has 16 residues. The CDR3, as DNA: TGTGCCTGGAGCCCGGGACTAGCGGTTTCCACAGATACGCAGTATTTT. It specifies CAWSPGLAVSTDTQYF.

This clone was seen more than once but under ten times. This chain connects TRBV19 to TRBJ1-1; 9 positions agree with TRBD1. Losses at the gene ends were 5 bases for V and 4 bases for J; bases not matched to a gene: 8. This CDR3 is 15 amino acids long. The germline CDR1 and CDR2 sequences are LNHDA and SQIVND (reference sequence). CDR3 protein: CASSAHRGPGTEAFF. CDR3 nucleotides: TGTGCCAGTAGTGCCCACAGGGGGCCGGGCACTGAAGCTTTCTTT.

The rearrangement joins TRBV27 to TRBJ2-5; 10 bases fit TRBD2. Trimming took 6 bases from V and 3 from J; bases not matched to a gene: 13. Germline CDR1 and CDR2: MNHEY and SMNVEV (reference sequence). The CDR3 spans 17 residues. The CDR3 reads CASSKRYRTSGKETQYF. The CDR3 nucleotides are TGTGCCAGCAGCAAGCGATACCGGACTAGCGGCAAAGAGACCCAGTACTTC.

This clone was picked up a small number of times. The chain carries TRBV27 and TRBJ2-1; 8 bases map to TRBD2. Per the germline V gene, CDR1 is MNHEY and CDR2 is SMNVEV (reference sequence). This CDR3 has 17 amino acids. V shed 2 bases and J 0 bases; nucleotides not matched to a gene: 6. CDR3 sequence: CASSLTGLAYSYNEQFF. CDR3 in DNA: TGTGCCAGCAGTTTAACAGGACTAGCCTACTCCTACAATGAGCAGTTCTTC.

This chain joins TRBV27 and TRBJ2-3, with 10 bases that match TRBD2. CDR1 MNHEY and CDR2 SMNVEV come from the germline V gene (reference sequence). V dropped 6 bases and J dropped 6; count of bases not matched to a gene: 9. This CDR3 region has 15 residues. The CDR3 sequence is CASRSGRAFPDTQYF. CDR3 bases: TGTGCCAGCAGGAGCGGGAGGGCCTTCCCTGATACGCAGTATTTT.

The chain links TRBV2 to TRBJ2-5; TRBD2 aligns across 9 bases. The CDR3 consists of 16 residues. The germline CDR1 and CDR2 sequences are SNHLY and FYNNEI. The V and J ends lost 5 bases and 6 bases, in that order; junction bases with no gene match: 13. The CDR3 reads CASSRFGSGSTKTQYF. CDR3 in DNA: TGTGCCAGCAGTCGTTTCGGTAGCGGGAGTACAAAGACCCAGTACTTC.

V gene TRBV5-1 combines with J gene TRBJ2-3; D might be TRBD1 (5 bases). Trimming took 9 bases from V and 2 from J, leaving 19 bases between them. Germline CDR1 is SGHRS and CDR2 is YFSETQ. This CDR3 is built from 15 residues. CDR3 amino acids: CATSEEGQPTDTQYF. The DNA of the CDR3 is TGCGCCACCTCTGAGGAAGGACAACCCACAGATACGCAGTATTTT. Full variable domain (outside the CDR3, taken from reference TRBV5-1 and TRBJ2-3): KAGVTQTPRYLIKTRGQQVTLSCSPISGHRSVSWYQQTPGQGLQFLFEYFSETQRNKGNFPGRFSGRQFSNSRSEMNVSTLELGDSALYLCATSEEGQPTDTQYFGPGTRLTVL.

This clone was seen just once. The chain links TRBV16 to TRBJ1-1, with D unclear. The V and J ends lost 2 bases and 3 bases respectively, with 7 bases between them. Germline CDR1 reads KGHSY; CDR2 reads FQNENV. This CDR3 is 13 amino acids long. CDR3 nucleotides: TGTGCCAGCAGCCAAGGGGAGTACACTGAAGCTTTCTTT. Translated: CASSQGEYTEAFF.

The genes are TRBV30 and TRBJ2-3, with 7 bases identical to TRBD2. The CDR3 totals 16 residues. In germline, CDR1 is GTSNPN, CDR2 SVGIG (reference sequence). Trimming at V came to 2 bases and at J to 0 bases, leaving 8 bases not matched to a gene. CDR3 in amino acids: CAWSHTSGASTDTQYF. The CDR3 region has the DNA TGTGCCTGGAGTCACACCAGCGGGGCCAGCACAGATACGCAGTATTTT. Looking up the rest from reference TRBV30 and TRBJ2-3 gives the full variable domain: SQTIHQWPATLVQPVGSPLSLECTVEGTSNPNLYWYRQAAGRGLQLLFYSVGIGQISSEVPQNLSASRPQDRQFILSSKKLLLSDSGFYLCAWSHTSGASTDTQYFGPGTRLTVL.

The CDR3 loop is CASRPHTNYGYTF. CDR3 in DNA: TGTGCCAGCAGACCCCACACTAACTATGGCTACACCTTC. J is TRBJ1-2 and V is TRBV28; D not certain. V lost 6 bases and J lost 0, with 8 bases in between. This CDR3 has 13 residues. The germline gives CDR1 MDHEN, CDR2 SYDVKM.

CDR3: CAISPRGDGYEQYF. In nucleotides, the CDR3 is TGTGCCATCAGTCCCAGGGGGGACGGCTACGAGCAGTACTTC. The chain links TRBV10-3 to TRBJ2-7; tentative D call: TRBD1 (7 bases). Germline V lookup: CDR1 ENHRY, CDR2 SYGVKD. The CDR3 is 14 amino acids. Between the trimmed V and J ends, which lost 5 bases and 3 bases, there was a span of 14 bases.

The chain uses TRBV5-1 and TRBJ1-1; 9 nucleotides line up with TRBD1. The CDR3 sequence is 14 residues long. Germline V CDR1 and CDR2: SGHRS, YFSETQ. The V segment lost 4 bases and the J segment 8 bases; nucleotides outside the gene matches: 9. The CDR3 sequence: CASSPAGTGWEAFF. CDR3 coding DNA: TGCGCCAGCAGCCCCGCCGGGACAGGGTGGGAAGCTTTCTTT. Filled out from reference TRBV5-1 and TRBJ1-1, the complete variable domain reads KAGVTQTPRYLIKTRGQQVTLSCSPISGHRSVSWYQQTPGQGLQFLFEYFSETQRNKGNFPGRFSGRQFSNSRSEMNVSTLELGDSALYLCASSPAGTGWEAFFGQGTRLTVV.

The chain carries TRBV10-3 and TRBJ1-2, with TRBD1 matching 7 bases. Germline assignment: CDR1 ENHRY and CDR2 SYGVKD. Unmatched junction bases numbered 2, after V lost 4 bases and J lost 0 bases. The CDR3 has 14 residues. The chain's CDR3 is CAISGGTANYGYTF. The DNA of the CDR3 is TGTGCCATCAGTGGGGGGACAGCTAACTATGGCTACACCTTC.

The chain carries TRBV7-6 and TRBJ2-5; TRBD2 matches at 14 bases. CDR1 is SGHVS, CDR2 FNYEAQ, per germline. V lost 4 bases, J lost 1 base, and 2 bases stayed unmatched. The CDR3 extends over 16 amino acids. This chain's CDR3 is CASSSTSGRVQETQYF. Here the CDR3 DNA reads TGTGCCAGCAGCTCGACTAGCGGGAGGGTCCAAGAGACCCAGTACTTC.